This T cell receptor beta chain was sequenced during a study of T-cell memory formation after mild COVID-19. Study-level points and caveats: Day 15 to 85 contractors were CD4/CD8 balanced; later expanders leaned CD4+. The main location of contracting CD4+ clones was CM and EM, and that of contracting CD8+ clones was EMRA.

With constant-segment primers, 5'RACE yielded cDNA libraries of TCR alpha and TCR beta that carried sample barcodes and UMIs. Using its own MiXCR run on the 5' RACE reads, TCRdb lists one record per CDR3 protein. The sample records a few hundred thousand distinct CDR3 sequences, roughly 20% being singletons. This clonotype appeared many times. Its antigen is unidentified. Sequencing input: PBMCs or a T cell subset sorted from them (not recorded which). The receptor comes from an adult woman who had mild COVID-19 (a few samples of this study predate the infection). Cell type and time point are not known.

The DNA of the CDR3 is TGTGCCAGCAGCGTGGGTGTTTCCTACGAGCAGTACTTC. Amino acids: CASSVGVSYEQYF. This chain uses TRBV9 with TRBJ2-7; unclear D gene. Germline V lookup: CDR1 SGDLS, CDR2 YYNGEE. This CDR3 comprises 13 residues. Trimming left V 2 bases short and J 1 base short, with 7 bases between.